This TCR beta chain was captured in a study of cytomegalovirus exposure and HLA in healthy donors. V was shortened by 1 base and J by 7 bases, with 14 bases between the two germline ends. The germline V gene encodes CDR1 GTSNPN and CDR2 SVGIG (reference sequence). This CDR3 contains 14 residues. Primers for the PCR totalled 60 Vbeta and 13 Jbeta. TCRdb keeps only in-frame clones here, not all; method: immunoSEQ multiplex PCR. The sample has roughly 200,000 clones, about 9% seen once; the top ten hold roughly 1.4%. This clone has more than one count but fewer than ten. This chain links TRBV30 with TRBJ2-1, with a possible D match to TRBD2 (7 bases). This clonotype was sampled from a woman aged 25 to 39 in good health and CMV-seropositive. Material for sequencing was PBMCs. In DNA form, the CDR3 reads TGTGCCTGGAGTGGGAGGGGGAGGGGGAATGAGCAGTTCTTC. This gives the protein CAWSGRGRGNEQFF.